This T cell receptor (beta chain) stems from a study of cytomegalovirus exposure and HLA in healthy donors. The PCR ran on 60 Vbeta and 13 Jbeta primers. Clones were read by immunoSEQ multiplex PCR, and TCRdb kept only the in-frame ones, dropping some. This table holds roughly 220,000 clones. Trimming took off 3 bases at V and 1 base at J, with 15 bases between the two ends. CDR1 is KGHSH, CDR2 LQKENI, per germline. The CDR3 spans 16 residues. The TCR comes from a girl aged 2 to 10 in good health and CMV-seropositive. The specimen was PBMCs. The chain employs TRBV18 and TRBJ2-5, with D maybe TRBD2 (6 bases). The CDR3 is CASSPISGGPQETQYF. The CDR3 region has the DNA TGTGCCAGCTCACCGATTAGCGGAGGCCCCCAAGAGACCCAGTACTTC. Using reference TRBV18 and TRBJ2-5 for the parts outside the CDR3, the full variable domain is NAGVMQNPRHLVRRRGQEARLRCSPMKGHSHVYWYRQLPEEGLKFMVYLQKENIIDESGMPKERFSAEFPKEGPSILRIQQVVRGDSAAYFCASSPISGGPQETQYFGPGTRLLVL.